The following is a T cell receptor (beta chain) sequence with its context. Its target is unknown. A clone one base away is much larger, so this may be a read error. Other DNA sequences in this sample translate to the same CDR3. These data come from a study of metastatic and nonmetastatic thyroid tumors. Looking at the study overall: Malignant and benign thyroid patients had repertoires compared in peripheral blood and tumor or nodule tissue.

The CDR3 sequence is 13 residues long. From germline, CDR1 is SGHNT and CDR2 YYREEE (reference sequence). The J segment lost 7 bases and the V segment lost 3 bases, leaving 6 bases of the junction unmatched. No treatment of any kind had been given to any patient before thyroid surgery. In the study's own analysis: In papillary thyroid cancer, a distant-metastasis classifier was built using CDR3 differences across clinicopathological groups. TCRdb re-analyzed the PCR reads through MiXCR. TCRdb, not the authors, supplied the V and J calls. The sample has 100,000 or so clones, around 14% seen once. Study observations and caveats: Malignant thyroid tumors reportedly had TCR beta diversity that was significantly higher than in benign nodules, in blood and tumor.

The sample taken for sequencing was blood. The TCR was taken from a female donor with papillary thyroid cancer or a benign thyroid nodule (not recorded which). Some clones in this sample may be carry-over from other donors' samples. The chain joins TRBV5-4 to TRBJ1-2; 7 positions match TRBD1. CDR3 coding DNA: TGTGCCAGCAGCTGGACAGGTGGCGGTGGCTACACCTTC. This codes for CASSWTGGGGYTF.